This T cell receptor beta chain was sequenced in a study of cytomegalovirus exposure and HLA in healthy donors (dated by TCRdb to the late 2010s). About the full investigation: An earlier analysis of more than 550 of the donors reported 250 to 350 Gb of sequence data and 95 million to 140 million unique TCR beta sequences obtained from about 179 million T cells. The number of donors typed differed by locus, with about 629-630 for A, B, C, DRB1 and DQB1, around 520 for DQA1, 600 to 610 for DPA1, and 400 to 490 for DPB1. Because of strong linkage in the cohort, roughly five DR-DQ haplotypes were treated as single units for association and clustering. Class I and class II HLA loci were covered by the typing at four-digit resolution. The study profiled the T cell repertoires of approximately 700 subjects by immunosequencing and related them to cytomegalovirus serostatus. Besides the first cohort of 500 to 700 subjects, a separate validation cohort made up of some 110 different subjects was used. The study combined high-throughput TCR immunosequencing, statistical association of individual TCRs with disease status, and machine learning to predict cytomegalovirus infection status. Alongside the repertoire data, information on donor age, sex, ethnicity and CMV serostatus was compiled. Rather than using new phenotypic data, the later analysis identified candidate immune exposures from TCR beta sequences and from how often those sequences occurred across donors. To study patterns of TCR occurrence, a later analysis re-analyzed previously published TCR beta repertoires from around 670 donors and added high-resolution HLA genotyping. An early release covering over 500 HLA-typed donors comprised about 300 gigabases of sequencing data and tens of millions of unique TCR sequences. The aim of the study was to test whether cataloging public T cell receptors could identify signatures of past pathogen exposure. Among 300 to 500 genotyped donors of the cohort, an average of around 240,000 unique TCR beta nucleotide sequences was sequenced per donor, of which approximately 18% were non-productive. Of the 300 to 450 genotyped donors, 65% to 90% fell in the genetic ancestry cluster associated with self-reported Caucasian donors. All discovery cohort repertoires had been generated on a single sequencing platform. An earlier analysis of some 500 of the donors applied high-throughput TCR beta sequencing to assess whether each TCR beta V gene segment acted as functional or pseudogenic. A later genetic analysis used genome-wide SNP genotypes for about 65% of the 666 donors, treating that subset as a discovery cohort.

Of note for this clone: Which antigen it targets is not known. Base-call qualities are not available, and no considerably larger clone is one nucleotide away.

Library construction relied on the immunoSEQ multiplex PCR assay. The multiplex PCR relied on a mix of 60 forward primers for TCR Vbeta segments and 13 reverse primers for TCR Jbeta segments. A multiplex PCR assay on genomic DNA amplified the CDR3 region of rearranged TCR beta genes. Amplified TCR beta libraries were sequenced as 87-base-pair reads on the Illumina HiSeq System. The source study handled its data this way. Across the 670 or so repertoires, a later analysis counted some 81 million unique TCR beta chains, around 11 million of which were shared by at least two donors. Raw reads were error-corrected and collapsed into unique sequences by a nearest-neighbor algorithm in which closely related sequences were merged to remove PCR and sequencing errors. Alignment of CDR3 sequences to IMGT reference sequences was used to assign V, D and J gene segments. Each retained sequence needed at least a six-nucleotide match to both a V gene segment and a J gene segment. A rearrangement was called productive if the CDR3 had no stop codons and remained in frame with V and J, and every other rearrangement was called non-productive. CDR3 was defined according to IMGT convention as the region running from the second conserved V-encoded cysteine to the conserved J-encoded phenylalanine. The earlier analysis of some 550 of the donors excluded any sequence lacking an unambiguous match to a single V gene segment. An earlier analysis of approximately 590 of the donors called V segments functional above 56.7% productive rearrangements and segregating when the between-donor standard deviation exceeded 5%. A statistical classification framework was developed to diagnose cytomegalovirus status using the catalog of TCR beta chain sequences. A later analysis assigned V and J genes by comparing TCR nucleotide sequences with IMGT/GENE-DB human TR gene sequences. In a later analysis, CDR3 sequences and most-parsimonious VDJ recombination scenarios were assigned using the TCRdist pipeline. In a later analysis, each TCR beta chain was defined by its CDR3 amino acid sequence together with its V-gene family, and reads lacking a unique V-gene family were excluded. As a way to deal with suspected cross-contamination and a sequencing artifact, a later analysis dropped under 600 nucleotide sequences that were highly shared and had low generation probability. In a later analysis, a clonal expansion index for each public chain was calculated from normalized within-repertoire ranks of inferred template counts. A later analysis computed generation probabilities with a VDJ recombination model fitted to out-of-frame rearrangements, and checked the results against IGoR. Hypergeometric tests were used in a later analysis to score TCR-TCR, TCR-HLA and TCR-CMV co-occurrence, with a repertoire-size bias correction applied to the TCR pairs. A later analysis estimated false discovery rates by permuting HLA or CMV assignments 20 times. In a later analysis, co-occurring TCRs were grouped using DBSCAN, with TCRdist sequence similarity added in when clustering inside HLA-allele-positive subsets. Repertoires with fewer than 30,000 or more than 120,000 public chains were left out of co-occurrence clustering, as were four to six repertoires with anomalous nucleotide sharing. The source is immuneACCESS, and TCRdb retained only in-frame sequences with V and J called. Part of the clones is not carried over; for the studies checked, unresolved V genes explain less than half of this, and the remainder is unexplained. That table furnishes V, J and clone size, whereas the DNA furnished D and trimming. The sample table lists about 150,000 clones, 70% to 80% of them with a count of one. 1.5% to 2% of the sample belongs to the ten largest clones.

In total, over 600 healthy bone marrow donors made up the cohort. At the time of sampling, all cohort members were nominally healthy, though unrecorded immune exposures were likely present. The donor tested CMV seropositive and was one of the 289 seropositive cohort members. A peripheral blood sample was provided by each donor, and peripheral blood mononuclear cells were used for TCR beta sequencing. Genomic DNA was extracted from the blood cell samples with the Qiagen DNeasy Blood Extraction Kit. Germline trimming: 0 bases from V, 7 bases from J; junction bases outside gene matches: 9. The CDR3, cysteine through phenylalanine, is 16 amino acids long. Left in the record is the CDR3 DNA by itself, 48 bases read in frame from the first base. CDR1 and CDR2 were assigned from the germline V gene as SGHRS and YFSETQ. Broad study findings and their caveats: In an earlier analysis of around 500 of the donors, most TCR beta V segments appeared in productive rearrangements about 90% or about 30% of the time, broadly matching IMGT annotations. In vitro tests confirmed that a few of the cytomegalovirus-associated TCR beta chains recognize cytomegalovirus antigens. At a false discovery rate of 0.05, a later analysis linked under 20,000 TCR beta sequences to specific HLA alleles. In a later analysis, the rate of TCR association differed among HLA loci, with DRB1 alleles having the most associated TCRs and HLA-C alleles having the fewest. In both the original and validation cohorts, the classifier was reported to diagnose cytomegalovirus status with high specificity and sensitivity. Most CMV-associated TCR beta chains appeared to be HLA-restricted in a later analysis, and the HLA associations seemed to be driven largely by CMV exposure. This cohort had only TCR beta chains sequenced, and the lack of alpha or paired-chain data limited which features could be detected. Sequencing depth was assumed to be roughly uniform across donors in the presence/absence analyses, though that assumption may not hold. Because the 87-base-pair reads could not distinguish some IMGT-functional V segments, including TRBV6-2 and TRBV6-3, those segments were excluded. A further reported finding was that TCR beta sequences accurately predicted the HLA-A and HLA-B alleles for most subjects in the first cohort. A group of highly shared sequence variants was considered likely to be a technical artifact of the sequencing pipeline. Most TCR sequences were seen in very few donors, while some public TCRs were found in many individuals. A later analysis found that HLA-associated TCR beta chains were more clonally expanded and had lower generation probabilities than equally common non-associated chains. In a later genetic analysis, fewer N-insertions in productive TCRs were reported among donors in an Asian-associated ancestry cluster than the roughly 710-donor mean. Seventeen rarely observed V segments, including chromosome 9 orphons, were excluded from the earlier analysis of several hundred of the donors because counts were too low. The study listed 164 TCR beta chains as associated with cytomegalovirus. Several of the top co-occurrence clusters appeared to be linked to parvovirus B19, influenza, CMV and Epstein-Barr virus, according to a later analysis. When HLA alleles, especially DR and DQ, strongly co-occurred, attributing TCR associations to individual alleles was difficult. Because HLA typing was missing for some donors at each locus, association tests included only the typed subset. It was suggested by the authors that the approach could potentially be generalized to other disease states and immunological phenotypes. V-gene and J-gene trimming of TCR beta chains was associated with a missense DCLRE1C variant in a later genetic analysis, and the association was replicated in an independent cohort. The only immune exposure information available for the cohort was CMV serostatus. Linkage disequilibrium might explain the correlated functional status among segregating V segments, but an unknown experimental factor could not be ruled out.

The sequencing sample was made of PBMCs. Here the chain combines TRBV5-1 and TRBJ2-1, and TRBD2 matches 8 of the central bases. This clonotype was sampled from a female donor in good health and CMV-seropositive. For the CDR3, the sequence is CASSLVLRGGANEQFF. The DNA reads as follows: TGCGCCAGCAGCTTGGTCCTTCGGGGGGGGGCAAATGAGCAGTTCTTC.